This record concerns one T cell receptor (beta chain) sequence. Its target is not known. Libraries for TCRalpha and TCRbeta carried sample barcodes and unique molecular identifiers via 5'RACE. TCRdb used MiXCR to reprocess the 5' RACE reads, holding one entry per CDR3 protein. The sample consists of hundreds of thousands of distinct CDR3 sequences, roughly 25% of them appearing once. The CDR3 totals 14 residues. This sample was included in a study of T-cell memory formation after mild COVID-19. Whole-study findings and limits: Shrinking CD4+ clones were chiefly CM and EM; CD8+ ones were chiefly EMRA. Day 15 to 85 contracting clones showed balanced CD4/CD8; day 15 to 37 expanders favored CD4+.

The chain carries TRBV23-1 and TRBJ1-4; D is ambiguous. TRBV23-1 is known as an ORF, though its function is uncertain. The sequence came from an adult woman who had mild COVID-19 (a few samples of this study predate the infection). Cell type and time point are not known. Sequences were obtained from PBMCs or a T cell subset sorted from them (not recorded which). For the CDR3, the DNA is TGCGCTCGGCTAGAAGCGGGCTCGGGCGAAAAACTGTTTTTT. It is translated as CARLEAGSGEKLFF.